The rows below give T cell receptor beta chains drawn from one sample of a study of T cell changes during pregnancy in multiple sclerosis. TCRdb keeps only in-frame clones here, not all; method: immunoSEQ multiplex PCR. In the table there are some 95,000 clones, roughly 92% of which are singletons. The sample here was peripheral blood, taken in the first trimester of pregnancy. These receptors all come from a female donor with multiple sclerosis, enrolled in a pregnancy study. CDR3s include the opening cysteine and the closing phenylalanine or tryptophan. The D gene is left open where the match is weak. For some rows the clone size is stated as once, few or many, or as a class when expanded; others skip it.

TRBV12-5	.	TRBJ2-5	TRBD1	CASGTGTGGVETQYF	TGTGCTAGTGGTACCGGGACAGGGGGCGTGGAGACCCAGTACTTC
TRBV7-9	.	TRBJ2-2	TRBD2	CASSLTSGTNTGELFF	TGTGCCAGCAGCTTGACTAGCGGGACGAACACCGGGGAGCTGTTTTTT
TRBV18	.	TRBJ2-7	.	CASSPAGYEQYF	TGTGCCAGCTCACCGGCAGGCTACGAGCAGTACTTC
TRBV13	.	TRBJ2-1	TRBD2	CASSPQREGLNEQFF	TGTGCCAGCAGCCCGCAGCGGGAGGGCCTTAATGAGCAGTTCTTC
TRBV4-2	.	TRBJ2-5	TRBD1	CASSQVGGSDQETQYF	TGTGCCAGCAGCCAGGTAGGGGGCAGCGATCAAGAGACCCAGTACTTC
TRBV28	few	TRBJ1-5	TRBD1	CASSLYKDRVNQPQHF	TGTGCCAGCAGTCTTTATAAGGACAGGGTGAATCAGCCCCAGCATTTT
TRBV6-1	.	TRBJ2-7	TRBD2	CASSGLAGSSYEQYF	TGTGCCAGCAGCGGGTTAGCGGGGAGCTCCTACGAGCAGTACTTC
TRBV5-1	once	TRBJ2-2	TRBD2	CASSTAGGPNTGELFF	TGCGCCAGCAGCACGGCGGGAGGACCCAACACCGGGGAGCTGTTTTTT
TRBV13	.	TRBJ2-1	.	CASSLGPGNEQFF	TGTGCCAGCAGCTTAGGCCCGGGCAATGAGCAGTTCTTC
TRBV14	.	TRBJ2-7	TRBD2	CASSQGGGPRTEQYF	TGTGCCAGCAGCCAAGGGGGAGGGCCAAGGACCGAGCAGTACTTC
TRBV29-1	.	TRBJ1-4	.	CSVSSGKKLFF	TGCAGCGTTTCTTCAGGGAAAAAACTGTTTTTT
TRBV9	once	TRBJ2-3	TRBD2	CASSVEAGASTDTQYF	TGTGCCAGCAGCGTAGAGGCGGGAGCTAGCACAGATACGCAGTATTTT
TRBV28	.	TRBJ2-4	TRBD2	CASSHSGSKNIQYF	TGTGCCAGCAGCCATAGCGGGTCCAAAAACATTCAGTACTTC
TRBV27	.	TRBJ2-3	TRBD2	CASSPLLAGAGQYF	TGTGCCAGCAGTCCCTTGTTAGCGGGAGCAGGGCAGTATTTT
TRBV18	.	TRBJ2-3	TRBD2	CASLTSGFTDTQYF	TGTGCCAGCCTTACTAGCGGTTTCACAGATACGCAGTATTTT
TRBV5-1	.	TRBJ2-1	.	CASSLGATEEQFF	TGCGCCAGCAGCTTGGGAGCCACGGAGGAGCAGTTCTTC
TRBV27	.	TRBJ2-3	TRBD2	CASSWVLADTDTQYF	TGTGCCAGCAGTTGGGTACTAGCGGACACAGATACGCAGTATTTT
TRBV2	once	TRBJ2-7	.	CASSDIRGLGEQYF	TGTGCCAGCAGTGATATCAGGGGTCTGGGCGAGCAGTACTTC
TRBV28	.	TRBJ2-5	TRBD2	CASSSPTIGLAGQETQYF	TGTGCCAGCAGTTCACCAACCATCGGACTAGCGGGACAAGAGACCCAGTACTTC
TRBV15	.	TRBJ2-1	.	CATSRAWAGANEQFF	TGTGCCACCAGCAGAGCCTGGGCTGGCGCCAATGAGCAGTTCTTC
TRBV6-5	.	TRBJ1-2	TRBD1	CASSYSGQSDYGYTF	TGTGCCAGCAGTTACTCGGGACAGTCTGACTATGGCTACACCTTC
TRBV19	.	TRBJ1-1	TRBD1	CASSPDRGGTEAFF	TGTGCCAGTAGCCCTGACAGGGGAGGCACTGAAGCTTTCTTT
TRBV7-3	.	TRBJ2-6	TRBD2	CASSELAGGPYGANVLTF	TGTGCCAGCAGCGAACTAGCGGGAGGCCCTTACGGGGCCAACGTCCTGACTTTC
TRBV27	.	TRBJ2-1	.	CASSSQTNNEQFF	TGTGCCAGCAGTAGTCAGACTAACAATGAGCAGTTCTTC
TRBV19	.	TRBJ1-5	.	CASRVGTRAPQPQHF	TGTGCCAGTCGGGTGGGGACTAGGGCCCCTCAGCCCCAGCATTTT
TRBV5-6	.	TRBJ1-1	.	CASSLEGLYTEAFF	TGTGCCAGCAGCTTGGAGGGGCTTTACACTGAAGCTTTCTTT
TRBV5-1	.	TRBJ1-1	.	CASSLGEVTEAFF	TGCGCCAGCAGCTTGGGGGAGGTAACAGAAGCTTTCTTT
TRBV2	once	TRBJ2-1	TRBD2	CASVLTSGRGAVYNEQFF	TGTGCCAGCGTCCTAACTAGCGGGAGGGGTGCGGTCTACAATGAGCAGTTCTTC
TRBV5-1	.	TRBJ2-1	TRBD1	CASGPGTGDYNEQFF	TGCGCCAGCGGCCCCGGGACAGGGGATTACAATGAGCAGTTCTTC
TRBV9	.	TRBJ2-7	.	CASSVASGDFYEQYF	TGTGCCAGCAGCGTAGCCTCCGGGGACTTTTACGAGCAGTACTTC
TRBV5-1	.	TRBJ2-2	.	CASSTSGVFSGSGELFF	TGCGCCAGCAGCACGTCAGGGGTCTTTTCGGGTTCCGGGGAGCTGTTTTTT
TRBV6-1	.	TRBJ2-7	TRBD2	CASSEDGAGGRHQYF	TGTGCCAGCAGTGAAGATGGGGCGGGAGGGCGGCATCAGTACTTC
TRBV30	.	TRBJ2-5	.	CAWSAQETQYF	TGTGCCTGGAGTGCACAAGAGACCCAGTACTTC
TRBV5-4	.	TRBJ2-2	TRBD1	CASSSRQGRTGELFF	TGTGCCAGCAGCTCCCGACAGGGGAGGACCGGGGAGCTGTTTTTT
TRBV2	.	TRBJ1-3	.	CASRQQSSGNTIYF	TGTGCCAGCAGGCAACAGAGCTCTGGAAACACCATATATTTT
TRBV28	once	TRBJ2-1	.	CASTGGYNEQFF	TGTGCCAGCACTGGGGGGTACAATGAGCAGTTCTTC
TRBV4-2	once	TRBJ2-3	TRBD2	CASSQVTTGGSTDTQYF	TGTGCCAGCAGCCAAGTCACAACGGGAGGGAGCACAGATACGCAGTATTTT
TRBV5-1	.	TRBJ2-5	.	CASSLFWGGQETQYF	TGCGCCAGCAGCTTGTTCTGGGGAGGACAAGAGACCCAGTACTTC
TRBV7-8	medium-sized	TRBJ2-7	.	CASSLVSGKSSYEQYF	TGTGCCAGCAGCTTAGTTTCCGGGAAAAGCTCCTACGAGCAGTACTTC
TRBV4-3	.	TRBJ2-5	TRBD2	CASSQEASGRFQETQYF	TGCGCCAGCAGCCAAGAGGCTAGCGGGAGGTTTCAAGAGACCCAGTACTTC
TRBV29-1	.	TRBJ1-1	.	CSVRPGGDTEAFF	TGCAGCGTCCGGCCAGGAGGGGACACTGAAGCTTTCTTT
TRBV10-3	once	TRBJ2-7	.	CAIGASVSSYEQYF	TGTGCCATCGGAGCCTCGGTCTCATCCTACGAGCAGTACTTC
TRBV12-5	.	TRBJ2-5	TRBD1	CASSGTGYQETQYF	TGTGCTAGCTCGGGGACAGGGTACCAAGAGACCCAGTACTTC
TRBV7-9	.	TRBJ2-1	TRBD2	CATYGTSGSSPPLNEQFF	TGTGCCACCTATGGGACTAGCGGGAGTTCCCCCCCCTTAAATGAGCAGTTCTTC
TRBV28	.	TRBJ2-2	TRBD2	CASSSGRGYGELFF	TGTGCCAGCAGTAGCGGGAGAGGGTACGGGGAGCTGTTTTTT
TRBV28	.	TRBJ1-5	.	CASSLAGGGLNQPQHF	TGTGCCAGCAGTTTAGCCGGGGGGGGGTTAAATCAGCCCCAGCATTTT
TRBV9	.	TRBJ2-5	TRBD2	CASSVWGLAGEETQYF	TGTGCCAGCAGCGTATGGGGACTAGCGGGAGAAGAGACCCAGTACTTC
TRBV5-1	.	TRBJ2-2	TRBD2	CASSLLAGVTGELFF	TGCGCCAGCAGCCTACTAGCGGGAGTGACCGGGGAGCTGTTTTTT
TRBV27	.	TRBJ2-7	.	CASSSGSYEQYF	TGTGCCAGCAGTTCGGGCTCCTACGAGCAGTACTTC
TRBV4-1	.	TRBJ1-5	.	CASSHRQGNQPQHF	TGCGCCAGCAGCCATCGACAGGGCAATCAGCCCCAGCATTTT
TRBV5-1	.	TRBJ2-7	TRBD1	CATSLWTGSYEQYF	TGCGCCACTTCCCTCTGGACAGGCTCCTACGAGCAGTACTTC
TRBV28	.	TRBJ2-2	TRBD2	CASNRLAGSTGELFF	TGTGCCAGCAACCGACTAGCGGGAAGCACCGGGGAGCTGTTTTTT
TRBV5-1	.	TRBJ2-3	TRBD2	CASSSGLAGTDTQYF	TGCGCCAGCAGCTCTGGACTAGCGGGGACAGATACGCAGTATTTT
TRBV6-1	.	TRBJ2-2	TRBD1	CASSEAGAGTGKNTGELFF	TGTGCCAGCAGTGAAGCGGGGGCGGGGACAGGAAAGAACACCGGGGAGCTGTTTTTT
TRBV28	.	TRBJ1-5	.	CASTPSGFGQPQHF	TGTGCCAGCACCCCTTCAGGTTTCGGTCAGCCCCAGCATTTT
TRBV6-5	.	TRBJ2-7	.	CATSVTSAQYEQYF	TGTGCCACCAGCGTCACCTCAGCGCAGTACGAGCAGTACTTC
TRBV28	few	TRBJ1-1	.	CASSKWGGNTEAFF	TGTGCCAGCAGCAAGTGGGGAGGGAACACTGAAGCTTTCTTT